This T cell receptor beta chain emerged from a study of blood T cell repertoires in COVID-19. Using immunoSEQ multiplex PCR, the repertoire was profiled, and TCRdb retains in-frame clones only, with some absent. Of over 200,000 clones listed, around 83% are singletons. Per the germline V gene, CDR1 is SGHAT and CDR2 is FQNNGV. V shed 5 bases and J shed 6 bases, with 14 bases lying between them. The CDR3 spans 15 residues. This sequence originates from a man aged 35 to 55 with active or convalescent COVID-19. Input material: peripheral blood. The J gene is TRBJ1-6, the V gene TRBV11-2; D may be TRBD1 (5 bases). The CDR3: CASSPGGNLNSPLHF. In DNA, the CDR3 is TGTGCCAGCAGCCCCGGGGGGAACCTTAATTCACCCCTCCACTTT.